Listed below are T cell receptor beta chains from one sample, sequenced in a study of blood T cell repertoires in COVID-19. TCRdb's table, derived via immunoSEQ multiplex PCR, lists solely in-frame clones and lacks some. The sample includes around 230,000 clones, around 84% of them seen just once. Sequencing was done on a sample of peripheral blood. All receptors come from a man between 45 and 60 years old with COVID-19, enrolled during active disease. CDR3s include the opening cysteine and the closing phenylalanine or tryptophan. Each record gives: clone size, D gene, J gene, V gene, CDR3 protein, CDR3 DNA. A D gene is named only where the DNA matches it firmly. A row's size may be missing; if present it is once, few, many or a size class.

once | . | TRBJ1-2 | TRBV5-6 | CASSLQGYGYTF | TGTGCCAGCAGCTTACAGGGCTATGGCTACACCTTC
. | . | TRBJ1-2 | TRBV5-1 | CASSLFPGMGPANYGYTF | TGCGCCAGCAGCTTATTTCCAGGGATGGGCCCAGCTAACTATGGCTACACCTTC
. | TRBD1 | TRBJ1-2 | TRBV29-1 | CSVDPGGGGYGYTF | TGCAGCGTTGATCCAGGGGGCGGGGGCTATGGCTACACCTTC
. | . | TRBJ1-6 | TRBV18 | CASSPEAYNSPLHF | TGTGCCAGCTCACCAGAGGCCTATAATTCACCCCTCCACTTT
. | TRBD1 | TRBJ2-2 | TRBV6-1 | CASSEEGQGYYTGELFF | TGTGCCAGCAGTGAAGAGGGACAGGGGTATTACACCGGGGAGCTGTTTTTT
. | . | TRBJ2-5 | TRBV2 | CASSEQQETQYF | TGTGCCAGCAGTGAACAACAAGAGACCCAGTACTTC
. | TRBD1 | TRBJ2-5 | TRBV27 | CASSSSTGAVETQYF | TGTGCCAGCAGTTCCTCGACAGGGGCCGTGGAGACCCAGTACTTC
. | TRBD2 | TRBJ2-7 | TRBV30 | CAWSSGGSPTYEQYF | TGTGCCTGGAGTAGCGGGGGGTCCCCCACCTACGAGCAGTACTTC
. | TRBD1 | TRBJ2-5 | TRBV2 | CASTARDRGLGRQETQYF | TGTGCCAGCACGGCGCGGGACAGGGGGCTAGGAAGGCAAGAGACCCAGTACTTC
. | TRBD2 | TRBJ2-1 | TRBV9 | CASSVGSGGAGEQFF | TGTGCCAGCAGCGTAGGAAGCGGGGGGGCCGGTGAGCAGTTCTTC
. | . | TRBJ1-6 | TRBV4-2 | CASSQPDRNNSPLHF | TGTGCCAGCAGCCAACCTGACAGGAATAATTCACCCCTCCACTTT
. | TRBD1 | TRBJ2-7 | TRBV13 | CASSFRDRTGEQYF | TGTGCCAGCAGCTTCCGGGACAGGACAGGTGAGCAGTACTTC
. | TRBD1 | TRBJ2-2 | TRBV2 | CASSDVGGESTGELFF | TGTGCCAGCAGTGACGTAGGGGGCGAGTCCACCGGGGAGCTGTTTTTT
. | . | TRBJ1-2 | TRBV12-3/TRBV12-4 | CASSLQGFGYTF | TGTGCCAGCAGTTTACAGGGTTTCGGCTACACCTTC
. | TRBD1 | TRBJ1-2 | TRBV19 | CASTLWGGTEDGYTF | TGTGCCAGTACCCTATGGGGTGGGACAGAGGATGGCTACACCTTC
. | . | TRBJ2-6 | TRBV5-1 | CASSSSLGANVLTF | TGCGCCAGCAGCTCCTCGTTGGGGGCCAACGTCCTGACTTTC
few | . | TRBJ2-1 | TRBV5-4 | CASSLVLSSYNEQFF | TGTGCCAGCAGCTTGGTACTGAGCTCCTACAATGAGCAGTTCTTC
. | TRBD2 | TRBJ2-7 | TRBV28 | CASSSPTPSGGTYSYEQYF | TGTGCCAGCAGTTCGCCCACTCCTAGCGGGGGGACCTACTCCTACGAGCAGTACTTC
. | . | TRBJ1-1 | TRBV6-5 | CASSYSKFSVTEAFF | TGTGCCAGCAGTTACTCGAAATTTAGCGTCACTGAAGCTTTCTTT
. | TRBD1 | TRBJ2-7 | TRBV18 | CASSPRRGQGDSYEQYF | TGTGCCAGCTCACCTCGCAGGGGCCAGGGGGACTCCTACGAGCAGTACTTC
. | . | TRBJ1-5 | TRBV5-1 | CASSLGEGGNQPQHF | TGCGCCAGCAGCTTGGGGGAGGGGGGCAATCAGCCCCAGCATTTT
. | . | TRBJ1-6 | TRBV30 | CAWNAQGGSPLHF | TGTGCCTGGAATGCTCAGGGAGGTTCACCCCTCCACTTT
. | . | TRBJ2-3 | TRBV11-3 | CASSSSPREDTQYF | TGTGCCAGCAGCTCCTCCCCTCGGGAAGATACGCAGTATTTT
. | . | TRBJ1-6 | TRBV7-6 | CASSLASGTPLHF | TGTGCCAGCAGCTTAGCGTCAGGAACACCCCTCCACTTT
. | . | TRBJ2-7 | TRBV7-9 | CASTLATGGFSYEQYF | TGTGCCAGCACTCTAGCCACGGGGGGCTTCTCCTACGAGCAGTACTTC
. | TRBD2 | TRBJ2-1 | TRBV10-1 | CASSVKTSGRYNEQFF | TGCGCCAGCAGCGTGAAGACTAGCGGGAGGTATAATGAGCAGTTCTTC
. | . | TRBJ1-2 | TRBV2 | CASSDMGPVGYGYTF | TGTGCCAGCAGTGACATGGGGCCCGTCGGCTATGGCTACACCTTC
once | TRBD1 | TRBJ1-2 | TRBV5-6 | CASSLVDRENYGYTF | TGTGCCAGCAGCTTGGTGGACAGGGAGAACTATGGCTACACCTTC
. | TRBD2 | TRBJ2-2 | TRBV2 | CASSGLASTGELFF | TGTGCCAGCAGTGGACTAGCGTCCACCGGGGAGCTGTTTTTT
. | . | TRBJ2-3 | TRBV23-1 | CASSQPAIKKGSTDTQYF | TGCGCCAGCAGTCAACCCGCCATCAAGAAGGGGAGCACAGATACGCAGTATTTT
. | . | TRBJ1-3 | TRBV27 | CASSLGGLSGNTIYF | TGTGCCAGCAGTTTGGGTGGGCTCTCTGGAAACACCATATATTTT
. | . | TRBJ1-3 | TRBV3-1/TRBV3-2 | CASSPQVGFLAGPSGNTIYF | TGTGCCAGCAGCCCTCAAGTTGGTTTTTTGGCGGGGCCCTCTGGAAACACCATATATTTT
few | TRBD1 | TRBJ2-1 | TRBV6-5 | CASRGQGGYNEQFF | TGTGCCAGCAGGGGACAGGGGGGATACAATGAGCAGTTCTTC
. | TRBD1 | TRBJ1-5 | TRBV19 | CASSIGGRGRIGRGNQPQHF | TGTGCCAGTAGTATAGGTGGCAGGGGGCGCATAGGACGGGGCAATCAGCCCCAGCATTTT
. | TRBD1 | TRBJ1-5 | TRBV5-8 | CASSWPGQGYQPQHF | TGTGCCAGCAGCTGGCCGGGACAGGGGTATCAGCCCCAGCATTTT
. | TRBD1 | TRBJ1-1 | TRBV12-5 | CASGLGSGTAEAFF | TGTGCTAGTGGTTTGGGGTCCGGGACAGCTGAAGCTTTCTTT
once | TRBD1 | TRBJ1-6 | TRBV15 | CATSREILGQGFNSPLHF | TGTGCCACCAGCAGGGAAATTCTAGGACAGGGCTTTAATTCACCCCTCCACTTT